These 11 T cell receptor beta chains were all obtained from the same sample, sequenced in a study of blood T cell repertoires in COVID-19. Libraries were prepared by immunoSEQ multiplex PCR; TCRdb keeps only in-frame clonotypes and omits some of them. Of about 190,000 clones in the sample, over 80% were seen once. The material sequenced was peripheral blood. These receptors were obtained from a woman in her fifties or sixties with COVID-19, enrolled during active disease.

The table lists this clone with a count of one. This sequence joins TRBV3-1 (or the pseudogene TRBV3-2) and TRBJ2-1, with a tentative D call TRBD1 (5 bases). This CDR3 region has 15 residues. Germline-derived CDR1 and CDR2 are LGHDT and YNNKEL (reference sequence). Trimming removed 5 bases at V and 3 bases at J, with 14 bases between. The CDR3 here is CASSVRQSVYNEQFF. In nucleotides, the CDR3 is TGTGCCAGCAGCGTTAGACAGAGTGTCTACAATGAGCAGTTCTTC.

This chain joins TRBV9 and TRBJ2-3, with D hard to call. V was pared by 0 bases and J by 5 bases, with 13 bases between. Germline V gene sequence: CDR1 SGDLS, CDR2 YYNGEE. The CDR3 totals 15 residues. DNA of the CDR3: TGTGCCAGCAGCGTAGAGGTGCGGTCTTTAGATACGCAGTATTTT. It codes for CASSVEVRSLDTQYF.

V and J are TRBV2 and TRBJ1-2; 7 nucleotides line up with TRBD1. The germline CDR1 and CDR2 sequences are SNHLY and FYNNEI. The CDR3 has 13 amino acids. With 8 bases clipped from V and 5 bases from J, the junction kept 8 bases outside the gene matches. CDR3 loop: CASSAGQAYGYTF. The CDR3 DNA reads as TGTGCCAGCTCCGCAGGACAGGCTTATGGCTACACCTTC.

The chain carries TRBV7-2 and TRBJ2-3; 7 bases are a match to TRBD1. Germline lookup yields CDR1 SGHTA and CDR2 FQGNSA. The CDR3 loop spans 15 amino acids. The ends lost 5 bases at V and 5 bases at J; junction bases unmatched: 10. CDR3 region: CASSLLWTGGDTQYF. CDR3 nucleotides: TGTGCCAGCAGCCTACTCTGGACAGGAGGAGATACGCAGTATTTT.

The rearrangement joins TRBV7-8 to TRBJ2-5; 10 bases match TRBD1. This CDR3 comprises 15 residues. Germline loops: CDR1 SGHVS, CDR2 FQNEAQ. Trimming removed 1 base from V and 4 bases from J; junction bases left unmatched: 3. The CDR3 sequence is CASSLGTGGRETQYF. As DNA, the CDR3 is TGTGCCAGCAGCTTAGGGACAGGGGGTCGAGAGACCCAGTACTTC.

CDR3 loop: CASSHSGSGNTIYF. The CDR3 DNA is TGTGCCAGCAGCCATTCGGGATCTGGAAACACCATATATTTT. The V call is TRBV3-1 (or the pseudogene TRBV3-2), the J call TRBJ1-3; D remains unclear. The germline V gene encodes CDR1 LGHDT and CDR2 YNNKEL (reference sequence). This CDR3 contains 14 residues. V dropped 3 bases and J dropped 1 base, with 7 bases sitting between them.

The chain carries TRBV21-1 and TRBJ2-4; no check of the table's D call, TRBD1, against the DNA was made. TRBV21-1 is given as a pseudogene. This CDR3 comprises 15 residues. The CDR3: CASRKGFRAKNIQYF. In nucleotides, the CDR3 is TGTGCCAGCAGAAAGGGGTTTCGGGCCAAAAACATTCAGTACTTC.

V usage is TRBV11-3 and J usage is TRBJ2-5; 7 positions match TRBD1. The V gene end was trimmed by 4 bases and the J gene end by 4 bases; junction bases not matched to a gene: 9. CDR1 and CDR2 (germline): SGHNT, YENEEA. The CDR3 covers 15 residues. CDR3 region: CASSSGQSFGETQYF. DNA of the CDR3: TGTGCCAGCAGCTCGGGACAGTCCTTCGGAGAGACCCAGTACTTC.

In nucleotides, the CDR3 is TGTGCCAGCAGCCGTACTAAAGGACTAGCGAAAGATACGCAGTATTTT. Its protein product is CASSRTKGLAKDTQYF. V usage is TRBV3-1 (or the pseudogene TRBV3-2) and J usage is TRBJ2-3, with 9 bases matching TRBD2. The CDR3 is 16 residues long. V was pared by 4 bases and J by 5 bases, with 10 bases of the junction left unmatched. Germline V CDR1 and CDR2: LGHDT, YNNKEL (reference sequence).

This chain connects TRBV9 to TRBJ1-5; no firm D call. The germline V gene has CDR1 SGDLS and CDR2 YYNGEE. The CDR3 runs 15 residues. The V gene lost 0 bases and the J gene lost 3 bases, with 10 bases spanning the gap. CDR3 sequence (DNA): TGTGCCAGCAGCGTAGCCGGAGGCCTCAATCAGCCCCAGCATTTT. Translation gives CASSVAGGLNQPQHF.

The chain joins TRBV14 to TRBJ2-2, with 14 bases lining up with TRBD2. The CDR3 length is 17 residues. Trimming at V came to 4 bases and at J to 2 bases, leaving 3 bases not matched to a gene. Looked up from germline, CDR1 is SGHDN and CDR2 is FVKESK. CDR3 nucleotides: TGTGCCAGCAGCCCGGGACTAGCGGGAGTAAACACCGGGGAGCTGTTTTTT. This gives the protein CASSPGLAGVNTGELFF.